Presented here are 14 T cell receptor beta chains from one specimen sequenced in a study of breast tumors, draining lymph nodes, adjacent tissues. Axillary draining lymph nodes of breast cancer patients supplied the node samples. Via MiXCR, TCRdb re-called the multiplex PCR reads, giving one row per CDR3 protein. The sample lists under 250,000 distinct CDR3 sequences; 32% were seen once. Sequencing was performed on axillary lymph node tissue. The receptor source for this set is a female donor with breast cancer. Some clones in this sample may be carry-over from other donors' samples.

This clonotype came up a few times. The rearrangement links TRBV27 to TRBJ1-5; possible D gene TRBD1, 6 bases. CDR3 length: 14 residues. Per germline, CDR1 MNHEY and CDR2 SMNVEV (reference sequence). V was cut by 4 bases and J by 5 bases, with 12 bases left in between. The CDR3 is CASSSQGIHQPQHF. The CDR3 bases are TGTGCCAGCAGTTCCCAGGGGATCCATCAGCCCCAGCATTTT.

The J gene is TRBJ2-5, the V gene TRBV28, with 7 positions matching TRBD1. The junction had 4 bases not matched to a gene; V was cut back by 6 bases and J by 0 bases. CDR1 is MDHEN, CDR2 SYDVKM, per germline. The CDR3 spans 14 residues. In DNA, the CDR3 is TGTGCCAGCAGGCTGACAGGGAACCAAGAGACCCAGTACTTC. Translated, it gives CASRLTGNQETQYF.

Ten or more counts support this clonotype. V gene TRBV19 combines with J gene TRBJ2-5; possibly TRBD1 for D (5 bases). The CDR3 consists of 15 residues. Trimming removed 1 base from V and 5 bases from J, with 14 bases in between. Germline V gene data show CDR1 as LNHDA and CDR2 as SQIVND (reference sequence). CDR3 residues: CASSIASRAGETQYF. For the CDR3, the DNA is TGTGCCAGTAGTATAGCATCCCGGGCAGGGGAGACCCAGTACTTC.

In regard to this clonotype: Given a much more abundant clone one base away, this may be a read error. The chain joins TRBV20-1 to TRBJ2-1; D is perhaps TRBD1 (5 bases). CDR1 and CDR2 from the germline V gene are DFQATT and SNEGSKA (reference sequence). The CDR3 is 13 amino acids. CDR3 DNA: TGCGGTGCTATCAAGGGGTCCTACAATGAGCAGTTCTTC. Protein sequence: CGAIKGSYNEQFF.

This clonotype has a count of ten or more. A much larger clone sits a single nucleotide away, making a read error possible. The missing conserved phenylalanine or tryptophan at the end of this CDR3 makes a read error likely. The chain carries TRBV9 and TRBJ1-2; TRBD1 might be the D (6 bases). CDR3 length equals 13 residues. Deletions cut 1 base from V and 4 bases from J, with 8 bases between. Per the germline V gene, CDR1 is SGDLS and CDR2 is YYNGEE. CDR3 protein: CASSVSTGYGYTS. CDR3 bases: TGTGCCAGCAGCGTATCGACAGGCTATGGCTACACCTCC.

The sample holds many counts of this clonotype. CDR3 nucleotide sequence: TGTGCCAGCAGCTTAGTTGTTTCTAGCGGCTGGGACGAGCAGTACTTC. Its protein product is CASSLVVSSGWDEQYF. This sequence joins TRBV7-9 and TRBJ2-7; the match to TRBD2 covers 7 bases. Germline-derived CDR1 and CDR2 are SEHNR and FQNEAQ (reference sequence). The V gene end was trimmed by 1 base and the J gene end by 5 bases; junction bases not matched to a gene: 11. The CDR3 sequence is 16 residues long.

This clonotype came up many times. J is TRBJ2-2 and V is TRBV12-3 or TRBV12-4; D is perhaps TRBD2 (6 bases). The CDR3 is 15 residues long. The V end lost 6 bases, the J end lost 1 base, and 12 bases lay between the germline ends. Here the CDR3 DNA reads TGTGCCAGCAGCTTTTCGGGGGAGAACACCGGGGAGCTGTTTTTT. This encodes CASSFSGENTGELFF.

As concerns this clonotype: This is likely a read error, given that the CDR3 carries no conserved phenylalanine or tryptophan at its end. This chain links TRBV6-2 or TRBV6-3 with TRBJ2-7; 9 bases map to TRBD2. V gave up 7 bases and J gave up 3 bases; unmatched junction bases: 4. The germline CDR1 and CDR2 sequences are MNHEY and SVGEGT. This CDR3 contains 13 residues. DNA of the CDR3: TGTGCCAGCAAAGAGACTAGCGGCTACGAGCAGTACCTC. It codes for CASKETSGYEQYL.

The table lists this clonotype with many counts. The rearrangement uses TRBV29-1 and TRBJ2-3; D is unresolved. This CDR3 contains 13 residues. Germline lookup yields CDR1 SQVTM and CDR2 ANQGSEA. The ends were cut back, 1 base at V and 1 base at J, with 6 bases in the middle. The CDR3 DNA reads as TGCAGCGTTGAAGGTGGGGGCACAGATACGCAGTATTTT. Amino acid sequence: CSVEGGGTDTQYF.

This clonotype appeared many times. V and J are TRBV12-3 or TRBV12-4 and TRBJ2-3; the D call may be TRBD1 or TRBD2 (5 bases each). The CDR3 contains 13 residues. V was trimmed by 6 bases and J by 8 bases, leaving 15 bases between them. The CDR3 reads CASSPGRLATQYF. The CDR3 DNA reads as TGTGCCAGCAGCCCGGGACGGTTGGCTACGCAGTATTTT.

The sample holds many counts of this clonotype. This chain links TRBV19 with TRBJ1-5, with 10 bases identical to TRBD1. Germline V gene sequence: CDR1 LNHDA, CDR2 SQIVND (reference sequence). The V gene end was trimmed by 4 bases and the J gene end by 5 bases; junction bases not matched to a gene: 2. The CDR3 is 14 amino acids. The CDR3 sequence is CASSKTGGYQPQHF. In DNA form, the CDR3 reads TGTGCCAGTAGTAAGACAGGGGGCTATCAGCCCCAGCATTTT.

This chain connects TRBV5-1 to TRBJ1-2; D is possibly TRBD1 (5 bases). The germline gives CDR1 SGHRS, CDR2 YFSETQ. Trimming left V 3 bases short and J 0 bases short, with 18 bases between. The CDR3 runs to 17 residues. Here the CDR3 DNA reads TGCGCCAGCAGCTGCACCGGGACCAATCCCGCTAACTATGGCTACACCTTC. The encoded protein is CASSCTGTNPANYGYTF.

With regard to this clonotype: This may come from a read error, since a much larger clone is one base off. The J gene is TRBJ2-7, the V gene TRBV6-1, with TRBD2 identical over 7 bases. The CDR3 runs to 15 residues. The V gene's germline CDR1 is MNHNS and CDR2 SASEGT. CDR3 sequence: CASSEAGGGNYGQYF. The CDR3 DNA follows: TGTGCCAGCAGTGAAGCCGGGGGAGGGAACTACGGGCAGTACTTC.

The chain uses TRBV29-1 and TRBJ2-5; the D gene is possibly TRBD1 (5 bases). The CDR3 sequence is 15 residues long. Germline V gene data show CDR1 as SQVTM and CDR2 as ANQGSEA. V lost 6 bases to trimming and J lost 3 bases, with 20 bases between them. CDR3 DNA sequence: TGCAGCGTCCTAAGGGATCGGGCCAGGGAAGAGACCCAGTACTTC. Residues: CSVLRDRAREETQYF. Full variable domain (outside the CDR3, taken from reference TRBV29-1 and TRBJ2-5): SAVISQKPSRDICQRGTSLTIQCQVDSQVTMMFWYRQQPGQSLTLIATANQGSEATYESGFVIDKFPISRPNLTFSTLTVSNMSPEDSSIYLCSVLRDRAREETQYFGPGTRLLVL.